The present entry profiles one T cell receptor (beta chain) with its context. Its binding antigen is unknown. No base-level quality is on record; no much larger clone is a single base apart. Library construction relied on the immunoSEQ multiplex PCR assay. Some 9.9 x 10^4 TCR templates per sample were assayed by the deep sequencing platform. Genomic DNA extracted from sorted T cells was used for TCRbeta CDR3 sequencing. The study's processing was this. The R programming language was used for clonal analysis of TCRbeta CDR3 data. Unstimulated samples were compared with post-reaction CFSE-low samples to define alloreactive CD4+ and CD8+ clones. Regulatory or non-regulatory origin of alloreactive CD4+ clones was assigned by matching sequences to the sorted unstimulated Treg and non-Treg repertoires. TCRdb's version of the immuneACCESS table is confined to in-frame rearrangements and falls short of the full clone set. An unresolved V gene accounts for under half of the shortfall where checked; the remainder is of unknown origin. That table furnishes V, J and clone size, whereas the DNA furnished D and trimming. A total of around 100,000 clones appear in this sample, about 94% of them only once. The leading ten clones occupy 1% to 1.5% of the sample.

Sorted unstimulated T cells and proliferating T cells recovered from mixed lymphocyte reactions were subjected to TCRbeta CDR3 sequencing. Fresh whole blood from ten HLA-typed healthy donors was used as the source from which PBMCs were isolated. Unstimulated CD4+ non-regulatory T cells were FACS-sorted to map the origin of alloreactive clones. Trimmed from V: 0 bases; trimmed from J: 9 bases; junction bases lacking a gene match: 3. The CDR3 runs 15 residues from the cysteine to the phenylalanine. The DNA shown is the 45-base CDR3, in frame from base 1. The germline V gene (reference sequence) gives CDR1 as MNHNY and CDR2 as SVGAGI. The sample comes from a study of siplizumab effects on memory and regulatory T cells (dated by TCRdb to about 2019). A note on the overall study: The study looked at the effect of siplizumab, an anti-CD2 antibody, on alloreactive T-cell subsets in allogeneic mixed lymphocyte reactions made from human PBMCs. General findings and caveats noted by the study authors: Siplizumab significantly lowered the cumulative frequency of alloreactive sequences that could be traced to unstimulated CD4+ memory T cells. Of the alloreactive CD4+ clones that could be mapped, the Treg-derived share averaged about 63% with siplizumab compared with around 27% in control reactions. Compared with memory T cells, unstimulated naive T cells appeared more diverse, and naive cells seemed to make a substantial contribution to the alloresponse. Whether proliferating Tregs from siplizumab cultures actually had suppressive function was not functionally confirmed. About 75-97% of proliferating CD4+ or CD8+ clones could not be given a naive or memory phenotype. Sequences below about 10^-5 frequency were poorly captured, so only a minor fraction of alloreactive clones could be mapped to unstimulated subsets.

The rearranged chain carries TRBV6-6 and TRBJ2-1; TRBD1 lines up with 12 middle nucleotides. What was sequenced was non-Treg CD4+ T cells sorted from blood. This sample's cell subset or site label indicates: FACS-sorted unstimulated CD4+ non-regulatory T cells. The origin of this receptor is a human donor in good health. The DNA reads TGTGCCAGCAGTTACTCCGGGACAGGGGGCACTGAGCAGTTCTTC. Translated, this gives CASSYSGTGGTEQFF.